This T cell receptor beta chain was documented in a study of low-dose radiotherapy and immunotherapy resistance in tumors. Study details: It was 1 Gy per fraction every two weeks that Cohort 2 received, adding up to 13 Gy over 26 weeks. Oral administration of aspirin 300 mg daily occurred for four cycles, commencing at cycle 1 day 1. Patients were given intravenous nivolumab 240 mg every two weeks plus ipilimumab 1 mg/kg every six weeks.

Time point reported: before trial treatment. Nivolumab, ipilimumab, aspirin, low-dose cyclophosphamide and low-dose radiotherapy were all administered to the donors. The table lists this clonotype with many counts. Both TCRalpha and TCRbeta chains were reverse transcribed with V-gene-specific primers. The TCRs were subjected to amplification over approximately 20 PCR cycles employing a constant-region primer in conjunction with a V-primer adapter. TCRdb reprocessed the reads via MiXCR and lists one record per CDR3 protein. In the table there are 60,000 or so distinct CDR3 sequences, about 30% of which are singletons. The CDR3 consists of 17 residues. The junction had 8 bases not matched to a gene; V was cut back by 3 bases and J by 4 bases. The V gene's germline CDR1 is SGDLS and CDR2 YYNGEE.

The chain is built from TRBV9 and TRBJ2-5; 14 nucleotides align to TRBD2. The source of this sequence is a male donor with rectosigmoid adenocarcinoma. The specimen comprised PBMCs, sampled before treatment. The CDR3 here is CASSAPGTSGSSETQYF. CDR3 bases: TGTGCCAGCAGCGCACCCGGGACTAGCGGGAGCTCAGAGACCCAGTACTTC.